Following are 10 T cell receptor beta chains from one sample sequenced in a study of persistence of HIV-infected CD4 T cells. Their antigen targets remain unknown. Lysates of CMV-infected fibroblasts at 10 ug/mL stimulated these cells. CD40L/CD69 double-negative CD45RO-high memory CD4+ T cells were collected. This was the immunoSEQ version 4 assay in survey mode. The repertoire was sequenced with immunoSEQ multiplex PCR; TCRdb's copy has only in-frame clones and lacks some. This sample carries 25,000 to 35,000 clones, roughly 86% of them seen once, and the ten largest clones take approximately 4.6%. The material was CD4+ T cells sorted from PBMCs after approximately 20-hour stimulation, obtained from a patient who received antiretroviral therapy. The receptors shown here come from an adult man with HIV who was CMV-seropositive.

This rearrangement joins TRBV7-8 to TRBJ2-3; TRBD1 agrees at 7 bases. Germline values: CDR1 SGHVS, CDR2 FQNEAQ. The length of the CDR3 is 16 residues. Trimming at V came to 3 bases and at J to 0 bases, leaving 6 bases not matched to a gene. CDR3 coding DNA: TGTGCCAGCAGCTTCCGGGACAGTCCCAGCACAGATACGCAGTATTTT. Protein sequence: CASSFRDSPSTDTQYF.

This chain links TRBV28 with TRBJ2-3; the match to TRBD2 covers 8 bases. Losses at the gene ends were 2 bases for V and 2 bases for J; bases not matched to a gene: 6. Germline V gene lookup returns CDR1 MDHEN and CDR2 SYDVKM. The CDR3 is 16 residues long. The CDR3 DNA follows: TGTGCCAGCAGTTTACTAACTAGCGGACCCACAGATACGCAGTATTTT. Translation gives CASSLLTSGPTDTQYF. Complete variable domain (other parts from reference TRBV28 and TRBJ2-3): DVKVTQSSRYLVKRTGEKVFLECVQDMDHENMFWYRQDPGLGLRLIYFSYDVKMKEKGDIPEGYSVSREKKERFSLILESASTNQTSMYLCASSLLTSGPTDTQYFGPGTRLTVL.

This sequence joins TRBV20-1 and TRBJ1-2; 10 nucleotides agree with TRBD1. V shed 3 bases and J 1 base; nucleotides not matched to a gene: 5. The germline V gene has CDR1 DFQATT and CDR2 SNEGSKA (reference sequence). The CDR3 length is 15 residues. This CDR3 is CSASVRDRGNYGYTF. The CDR3 DNA reads TGCAGTGCTAGTGTCCGGGACAGGGGTAACTATGGCTACACCTTC.

This clone was detected a few times. The chain links TRBV2 to TRBJ2-6; 8 bases agree with TRBD2. Looked up from germline, CDR1 is SNHLY and CDR2 is FYNNEI. V lost 8 bases, J lost 0 bases, and 3 bases stayed unmatched. The CDR3 totals 15 residues. DNA of the CDR3: TGTGCCAGCGACCGGGGGGGCTCTGGGGCCAACGTCCTGACTTTC. Translating gives CASDRGGSGANVLTF.

This chain links TRBV5-1 with TRBJ2-1; tentatively, D is TRBD1 (6 bases). CDR1 is SGHRS and CDR2 is YFSETQ in the germline V gene. V lost 5 bases, J lost 4 bases, and 13 bases lay in between. There are 14 residues in the CDR3. The CDR3 nucleotides are TGCGCCAGCAGTCGGAACAGGGATTACAATGAGCAGTTCTTC. Translated, it gives CASSRNRDYNEQFF.

The genes are TRBV3-1 (or the pseudogene TRBV3-2) and TRBJ2-2; 11 nucleotides align to TRBD2. This CDR3 is built from 16 residues. V lost 1 base to trimming and J lost 5 bases; unmatched junction nucleotides: 3. Germline V gene sequence: CDR1 LGHDT, CDR2 YNNKEL (reference sequence). The CDR3 nucleotides read TGTGCCAGCAGCCAAGGGCTAGCGGGGGGAACCGGGGAGCTGTTTTTT. As protein: CASSQGLAGGTGELFF.

The chain has TRBV7-9 and TRBJ2-1; 7 bases fit TRBD2. Germline trimming cut 2 bases from V and 2 bases from J; bases unmatched to any gene: 0. The CDR3 covers 14 residues. Germline CDR1 SEHNR, CDR2 FQNEAQ (reference sequence). CDR3 in amino acids: CASSLSGAYNEQFF. CDR3 DNA: TGTGCCAGCAGCTTAAGCGGGGCCTACAATGAGCAGTTCTTC.

The chain employs TRBV7-9 and TRBJ2-7; D possibly uses TRBD1 or TRBD2 (5 bases each). The CDR3 is made up of 13 amino acids. The V gene lost 5 bases and the J gene lost 4 bases, with 12 bases spanning the gap. Germline CDR1 is SEHNR and CDR2 is FQNEAQ (reference sequence). This CDR3 reads CASSTVEGYEQYF. Written as DNA, the CDR3 is TGTGCCAGCAGCACGGTAGAGGGGTACGAGCAGTACTTC.

The chain has TRBV4-1 and TRBJ2-3; 7 bases are a match to TRBD2. In germline, CDR1 is MGHRA, CDR2 YSYEKL. The CDR3 runs 13 residues. The ends lost 0 bases at V and 8 bases at J; junction bases unmatched: 2. DNA of the CDR3: TGCGCCAGCAGCCAAGAATGGGGGGGTACGCAGTATTTT. It specifies CASSQEWGGTQYF.

The chain links TRBV13 to TRBJ2-3; 9 bases align to TRBD2. V lost 5 bases and J lost 2; bases outside the gene matches: 5. Germline-derived CDR1 and CDR2 are PRHDT and FYEKMQ (reference sequence). The CDR3 is made up of 15 amino acids. The CDR3 reads CASSLPSGATDTQYF. The CDR3 DNA follows: TGTGCCAGCAGCCTGCCTAGCGGGGCCACAGATACGCAGTATTTT. Complete variable domain (other parts from reference TRBV13 and TRBJ2-3): AAGVIQSPRHLIKEKRETATLKCYPIPRHDTVYWYQQGPGQDPQFLISFYEKMQSDKGSIPDRFSAQQFSDYHSELNMSSLELGDSALYFCASSLPSGATDTQYFGPGTRLTVL.